The following is a T cell receptor beta chain sequence with its context. The antigen is unknown. The data derive from a study of CD8 T cells in Susac syndrome. Study background: Active disease was present in about 6 of the sequenced Susac syndrome patients, whereas roughly 8 of them were in remission.

This CDR3 spans 14 amino acids. V was cut by 8 bases and J by 1 base, with 12 bases left in between. General study points: The study recognized that its TCR sequencing and HLA analysis covered a relatively small number of individuals.

CD8+ and CD4+ blood T cells underwent TCR beta sequencing. Random hexamers were used to reverse transcribe the RNA input (about 0.45 to 1 ug). Amplification of TCR beta CDR3 by immunoSEQ multiplex PCR spanned 54 Vbeta and 13 Jbeta. TCRdb redid the calling of the immunoSEQ multiplex PCR reads with MiXCR, one entry per CDR3 protein. The sample shows around 130,000 distinct CDR3 sequences, under 96% of them seen only once. The sequence came from a human donor with Susac syndrome. Sequenced input: CD4+ T cells from PBMCs. The chain carries TRBV12-3 or TRBV12-4 and TRBJ1-5, with D uncertain. In DNA, the CDR3 is TGTGCCAGCTCTCGAAGGATCAGCAATCAGCCCCAGCATTTT. It specifies CASSRRISNQPQHF.